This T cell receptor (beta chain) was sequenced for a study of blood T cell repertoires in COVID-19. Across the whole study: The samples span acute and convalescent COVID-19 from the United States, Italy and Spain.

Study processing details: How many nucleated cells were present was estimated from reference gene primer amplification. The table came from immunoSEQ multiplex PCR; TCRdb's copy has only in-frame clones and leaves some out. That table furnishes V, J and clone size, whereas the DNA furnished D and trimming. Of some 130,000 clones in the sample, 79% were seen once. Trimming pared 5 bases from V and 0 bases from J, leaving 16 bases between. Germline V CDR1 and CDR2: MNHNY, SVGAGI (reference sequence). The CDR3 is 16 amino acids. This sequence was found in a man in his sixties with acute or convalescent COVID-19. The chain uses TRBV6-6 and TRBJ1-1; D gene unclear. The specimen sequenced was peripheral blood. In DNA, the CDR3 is TGTGCCAGCAGTGTCCCGCGGTCTACAATGAACACTGAAGCTTTCTTT. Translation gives CASSVPRSTMNTEAFF.